This TCR beta chain was profiled in a study of blood T cell repertoires in COVID-19. Looking at the study overall: T cells, B-cell-depleted T cells, or PBMCs supplied cDNA or gDNA.

Deletions cut 5 bases from V and 8 bases from J, with 13 bases between. CDR3 size: 13 residues. From germline, CDR1 is MNHEY and CDR2 SMNVEV (reference sequence). Here immunoSEQ multiplex PCR was the method, and the copy in TCRdb shows in-frame clones only, minus some. The sample includes 220,000 or so clones, less than 90% of them seen just once. This TCR derives from a woman aged 55 to 70 who had recovered from COVID-19. The sample taken for sequencing was peripheral blood. The chain uses TRBV27 and TRBJ1-5; TRBD1 might be the D (5 bases). DNA for the CDR3: TGTGCCAGCAGTAGGAGGGAAGGGGAGCCCCAGCATTTT. It encodes CASSRREGEPQHF.